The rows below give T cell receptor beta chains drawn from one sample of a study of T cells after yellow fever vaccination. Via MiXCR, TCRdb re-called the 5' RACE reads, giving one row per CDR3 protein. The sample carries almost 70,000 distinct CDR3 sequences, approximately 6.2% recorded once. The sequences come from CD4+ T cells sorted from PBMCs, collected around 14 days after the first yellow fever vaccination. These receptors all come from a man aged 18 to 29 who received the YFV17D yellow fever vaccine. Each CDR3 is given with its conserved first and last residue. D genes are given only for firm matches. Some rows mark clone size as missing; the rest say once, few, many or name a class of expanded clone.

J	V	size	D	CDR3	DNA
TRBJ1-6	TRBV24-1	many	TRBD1	CATSGPYATGGSSYNSPLHF	TGTGCCACCAGTGGCCCCTATGCCACAGGGGGGAGCTCCTATAATTCACCCCTCCACTTT
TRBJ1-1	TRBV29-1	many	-	CSARGKGGTEAFF	TGCAGCGCCCGGGGAAAGGGTGGCACTGAAGCTTTCTTT
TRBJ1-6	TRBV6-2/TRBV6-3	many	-	CASSYSRNSPLHF	TGTGCCAGCAGTTACTCGCGGAACTCACCCCTCCACTTT
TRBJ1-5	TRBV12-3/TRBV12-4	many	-	CASSRSAGDPGRPQHF	TGTGCCAGCAGTCGATCGGCAGGGGATCCGGGTAGGCCCCAGCATTTT
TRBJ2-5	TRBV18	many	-	CASSPPAETQYF	TGTGCCAGCTCACCACCCGCGGAGACCCAGTACTTC
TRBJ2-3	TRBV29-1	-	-	CSVAHLASSTDTQYF	TGCAGCGTCGCCCATCTAGCGTCTAGCACAGATACGCAGTATTTT
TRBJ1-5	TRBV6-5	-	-	CASSPSDGNQPQHF	TGTGCCAGCAGTCCCTCGGACGGCAATCAGCCCCAGCATTTT
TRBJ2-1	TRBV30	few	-	CAYKRGSYNEQFF	TGTGCCTACAAGAGGGGGAGCTACAATGAGCAGTTCTTC
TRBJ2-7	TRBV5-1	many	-	CASSPQGGGAGKQYF	TGCGCCAGCAGCCCTCAAGGAGGGGGCGCGGGAAAGCAGTACTTC
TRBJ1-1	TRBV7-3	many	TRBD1	CASSSGTGNTEAFF	TGTGCCAGCAGCTCCGGGACAGGGAACACTGAAGCTTTCTTT
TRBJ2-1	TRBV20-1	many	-	CSARDPRGFTNEQFF	TGCAGTGCTAGAGACCCCAGGGGTTTCACCAATGAGCAGTTCTTC
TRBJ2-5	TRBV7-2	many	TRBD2	CASSLQRGRETQYF	TGTGCCAGCAGCTTACAGCGGGGCAGAGAGACCCAGTACTTC
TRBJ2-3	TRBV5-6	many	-	CASSRSSTGTDTQYF	TGTGCCAGCAGCCGGAGTTCGACGGGCACAGATACGCAGTATTTT
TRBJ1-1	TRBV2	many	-	CASKSVMGLRNTEAFF	TGTGCCAGCAAGTCCGTGATGGGACTAAGGAACACTGAAGCTTTCTTT
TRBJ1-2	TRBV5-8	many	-	CASSLPGTANWGYTF	TGTGCCAGCAGCTTGCCCGGGACCGCAAACTGGGGCTACACCTTC
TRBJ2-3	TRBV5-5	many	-	CASRYNSGLSTDTQYF	TGTGCCAGCAGGTATAACTCAGGCCTGAGCACAGATACGCAGTATTTT
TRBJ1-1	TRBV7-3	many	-	CASSLSQANTEAFF	TGTGCCAGCAGCTTAAGTCAGGCGAACACTGAAGCTTTCTTT
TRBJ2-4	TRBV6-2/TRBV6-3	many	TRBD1	CASTEKCGTGGAIAKNIQYF	TGTGCCAGCACCGAAAAGTGTGGGACAGGGGGCGCGATCGCCAAAAACATTCAGTACTTC
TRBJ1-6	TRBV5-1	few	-	CASSLGSGVGSPLHF	TGCGCCAGCAGCCTGGGGTCGGGGGTAGGATCACCCCTCCACTTT
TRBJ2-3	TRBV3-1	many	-	CASSLTSSGDTQYF	TGTGCCAGCAGCCTAACTAGCAGTGGAGATACGCAGTATTTT
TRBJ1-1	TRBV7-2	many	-	CASSPGLNTEAFF	TGTGCCAGCAGCCCAGGACTGAACACTGAAGCTTTCTTT
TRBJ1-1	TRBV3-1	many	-	CASSRRSEQGEAFF	TGTGCCAGCAGTAGGAGATCTGAACAAGGTGAAGCTTTCTTT
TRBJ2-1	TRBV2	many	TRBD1	CASTSQGTFRNEQFF	TGTGCCAGCACCTCACAGGGGACCTTTCGCAATGAGCAGTTCTTC
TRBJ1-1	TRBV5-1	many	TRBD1	CASSEADRGDTEAFF	TGCGCCAGCAGCGAGGCGGACAGGGGGGACACTGAAGCTTTCTTT
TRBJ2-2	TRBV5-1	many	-	CASSPTAANTGELFF	TGCGCCAGCAGCCCTACTGCAGCGAACACCGGGGAGCTGTTTTTT
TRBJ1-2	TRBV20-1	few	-	CSARSRDTTSNYGYTF	TGCAGTGCTAGGTCCCGGGACACTACTTCTAACTATGGCTACACCTTC
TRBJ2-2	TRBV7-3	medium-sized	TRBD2	CASSSSRGGSGELFF	TGTGCCAGCAGCTCCTCTCGGGGGGGAAGCGGGGAGCTGTTTTTT
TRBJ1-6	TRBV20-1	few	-	CSARVGSRNSPLHF	TGCAGTGCTAGAGTCGGTAGTCGGAATTCACCCCTCCACTTT
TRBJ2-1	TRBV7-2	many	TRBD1	CASSWDRDNEQFF	TGTGCCAGCAGCTGGGACAGAGACAATGAGCAGTTCTTC
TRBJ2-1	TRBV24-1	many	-	CATGSRLYDEQFF	TGTGCCACCGGTAGTAGGCTCTACGATGAGCAGTTCTTC
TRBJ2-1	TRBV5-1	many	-	CASSLEGGTYNEQFF	TGCGCCAGCAGCTTGGAAGGTGGAACCTACAATGAGCAGTTCTTC
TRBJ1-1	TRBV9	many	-	CASSVGVLNTEAFF	TGTGCCAGCAGCGTAGGAGTGTTGAACACTGAAGCTTTCTTT
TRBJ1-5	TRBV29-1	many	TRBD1	CSAQTGGGQPQHF	TGCAGCGCCCAGACAGGGGGAGGTCAGCCCCAGCATTTT
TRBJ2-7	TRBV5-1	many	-	CASSLAGRAALYEQYF	TGCGCCAGCAGCTTGGCCGGGAGAGCGGCCCTCTACGAGCAGTACTTC
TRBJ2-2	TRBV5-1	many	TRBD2	CASSSYGVVAGSTGELFF	TGCGCCAGCAGCTCGTATGGGGTTGTAGCGGGGTCCACCGGGGAGCTGTTTTTT
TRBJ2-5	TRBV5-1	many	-	CASSFGTRQKETQYF	TGCGCCAGCAGCTTTGGGACTCGACAGAAAGAGACCCAGTACTTC
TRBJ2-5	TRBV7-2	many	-	CASSLIRAAETQYF	TGTGCCAGCAGCTTAATCAGGGCGGCAGAGACCCAGTACTTC
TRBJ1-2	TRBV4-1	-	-	CASSQTTGLNYGYTF	TGCGCCAGCAGCCAGACGACAGGCCTTAACTATGGCTACACCTTC
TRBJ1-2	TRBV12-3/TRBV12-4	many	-	CASSLEGPVGYTF	TGTGCCAGCAGTTTAGAAGGACCGGTTGGCTACACCTTC
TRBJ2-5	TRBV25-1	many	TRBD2	CASSSSGATRPQYF	TGTGCCAGCTCTTCCAGCGGGGCAACGAGGCCCCAGTACTTC
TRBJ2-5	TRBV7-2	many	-	CASSLIDFPPTTQYF	TGTGCCAGCAGCTTGATCGACTTCCCCCCTACGACCCAGTACTTC
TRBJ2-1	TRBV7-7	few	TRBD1	CASSVDRGREQFF	TGTGCCAGCAGCGTAGACAGGGGGCGCGAGCAGTTCTTC
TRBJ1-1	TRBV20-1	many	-	CSPRGEVGTEAFF	TGCAGTCCCCGGGGGGAAGTGGGCACTGAAGCTTTCTTT
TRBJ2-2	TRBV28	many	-	CASSFLGELFF	TGTGCCAGCAGTTTCCTCGGGGAGCTGTTTTTT
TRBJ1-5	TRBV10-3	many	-	CATSMAGENQPQHF	TGTGCCACGTCCATGGCAGGAGAGAATCAGCCCCAGCATTTT
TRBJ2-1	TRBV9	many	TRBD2	CASSVVGLVFDEQFF	TGTGCCAGCAGCGTAGTAGGACTAGTATTCGATGAGCAGTTCTTC
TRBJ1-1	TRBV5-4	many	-	CASSSLMETEAFF	TGTGCCAGCAGCTCCTTGATGGAAACTGAAGCTTTCTTT
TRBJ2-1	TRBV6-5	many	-	CASSYDVQQGQFF	TGTGCCAGCAGTTACGATGTACAGCAAGGGCAGTTCTTC
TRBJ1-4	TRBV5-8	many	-	CASSLGYWGTNEKLFF	TGTGCCAGCAGCTTGGGGTACTGGGGAACTAATGAAAAACTGTTTTTT
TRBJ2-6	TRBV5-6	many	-	CASSPGQGPSGANVLTF	TGTGCCAGCAGCCCAGGACAAGGCCCCTCTGGGGCCAACGTCCTGACTTTC
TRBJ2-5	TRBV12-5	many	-	CASGRRVVETQYF	TGTGCTAGTGGGAGACGGGTGGTGGAGACCCAGTACTTC